The table lists the clone carrying this T cell receptor beta chain with a few counts. The target antigen is unknown. This entry comes from a study of identical twins. Whole-study findings and limits: Recombination models fit unrelated individuals' TCR alpha sharing but underestimated twins'. One should note that invariant MAIT and iNKT cells could partly confound zero-insertion analyses.

Via MiXCR, TCRdb re-called the 5' RACE reads, giving one row per CDR3 protein. Seen here are some 240,000 distinct CDR3 sequences, about 8.5% observed once, and the top ten hold roughly 3.1%. Everyone who donated was a healthy Caucasian. These data are also associated with another study on yellow fever vaccine responses in identical twins.

Sequencing input: CD8+ T cells sorted from blood. The receptor was isolated from a woman younger than 30 in good health.

Here the CDR3 DNA reads TGCAGTGCTCGACTAGCGGGGGCGCAAGAGACCCAGTACTTC. Its protein is CSARLAGAQETQYF. V usage is TRBV20-1 and J usage is TRBJ2-5; TRBD2 matches at 12 bases. The V gene end was trimmed by 5 bases and the J gene end by 2 bases; junction bases not matched to a gene: 3. Germline CDR1 is DFQATT and CDR2 is SNEGSKA (reference sequence). The CDR3 is 14 residues long.